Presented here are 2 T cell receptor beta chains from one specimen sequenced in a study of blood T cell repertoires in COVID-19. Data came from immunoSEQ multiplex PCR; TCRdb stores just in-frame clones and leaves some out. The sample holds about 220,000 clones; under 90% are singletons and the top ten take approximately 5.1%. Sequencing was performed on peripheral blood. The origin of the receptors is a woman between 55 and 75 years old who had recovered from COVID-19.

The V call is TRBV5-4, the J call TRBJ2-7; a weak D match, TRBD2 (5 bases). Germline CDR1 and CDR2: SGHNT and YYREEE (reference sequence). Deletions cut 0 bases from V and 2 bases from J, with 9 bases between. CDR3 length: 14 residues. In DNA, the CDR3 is TGTGCCAGCAGCTTGGGTGGAGGACCCTACGAGCAGTACTTC. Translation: CASSLGGGPYEQYF.

CDR3 sequence reads: CASSPTGASYNEQFF. DNA of the CDR3: TGTGCCAGCAGCCCAACAGGGGCCTCCTACAATGAGCAGTTCTTC. The V call is TRBV13, the J call TRBJ2-1; 7 nucleotides match TRBD1. J lost 0 bases, V lost 5 bases, and 4 bases had no gene match. This CDR3 contains 15 residues. The germline gives CDR1 PRHDT, CDR2 FYEKMQ (reference sequence).